The present TCR beta chain was sequenced within a study of monozygotic twins with inflammatory bowel disease. The CDR3 sequence is 13 residues long. CDR1 and CDR2 (germline): DFQATT, SNEGSKA (reference sequence). Each CDR3 protein gets one entry in TCRdb, which reprocessed the 5' RACE reads and gives no DNA. This table holds about 450,000 distinct CDR3 sequences. The source of this sequence is a human donor with ulcerative colitis or Crohn's disease, or a healthy co-twin of an affected twin (not recorded which). The sample was blood. The rearrangement joins TRBV20-1 to TRBJ2-1. CDR3 loop: CSARDFGVSEQFF.